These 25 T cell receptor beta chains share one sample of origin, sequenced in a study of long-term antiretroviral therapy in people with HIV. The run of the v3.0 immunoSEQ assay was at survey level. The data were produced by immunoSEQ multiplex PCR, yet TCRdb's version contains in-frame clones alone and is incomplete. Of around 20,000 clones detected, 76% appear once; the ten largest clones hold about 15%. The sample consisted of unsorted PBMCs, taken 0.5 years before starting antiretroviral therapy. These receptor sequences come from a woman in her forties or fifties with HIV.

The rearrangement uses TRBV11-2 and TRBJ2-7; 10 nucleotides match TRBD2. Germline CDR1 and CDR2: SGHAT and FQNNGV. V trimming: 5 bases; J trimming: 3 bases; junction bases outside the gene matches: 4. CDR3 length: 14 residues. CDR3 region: CASSPRTSGYEQYF. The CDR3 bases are TGTGCCAGCAGCCCTCGGACTAGCGGCTACGAGCAGTACTTC.

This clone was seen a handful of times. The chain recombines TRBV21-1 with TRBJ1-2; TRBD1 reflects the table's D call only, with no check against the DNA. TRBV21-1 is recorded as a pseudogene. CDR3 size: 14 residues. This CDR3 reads CASSKFDSRYGYTF. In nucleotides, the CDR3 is TGTGCCAGCAGCAAATTCGACAGTCGCTATGGCTACACCTTC.

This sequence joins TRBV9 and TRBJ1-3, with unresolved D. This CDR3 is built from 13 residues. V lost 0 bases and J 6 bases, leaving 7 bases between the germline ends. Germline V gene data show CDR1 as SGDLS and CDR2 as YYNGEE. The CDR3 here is CASSVGGANTIYF. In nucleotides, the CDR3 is TGTGCCAGCAGCGTAGGGGGAGCAAACACCATATATTTT.

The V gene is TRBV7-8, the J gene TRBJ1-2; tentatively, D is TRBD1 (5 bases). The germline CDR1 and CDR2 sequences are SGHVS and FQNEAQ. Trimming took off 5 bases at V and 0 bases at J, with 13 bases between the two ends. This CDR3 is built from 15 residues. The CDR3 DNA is TGTGCCAGCAGCCTTACGGACACAGCTAACTATGGCTACACCTTC. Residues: CASSLTDTANYGYTF.

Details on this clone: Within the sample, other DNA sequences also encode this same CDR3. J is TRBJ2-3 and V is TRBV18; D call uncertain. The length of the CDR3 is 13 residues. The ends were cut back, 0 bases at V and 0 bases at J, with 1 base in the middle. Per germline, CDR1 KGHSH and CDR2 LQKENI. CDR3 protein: CASSPPSTDTQYF. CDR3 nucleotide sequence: TGTGCCAGCTCACCACCTAGCACAGATACGCAGTATTTT.

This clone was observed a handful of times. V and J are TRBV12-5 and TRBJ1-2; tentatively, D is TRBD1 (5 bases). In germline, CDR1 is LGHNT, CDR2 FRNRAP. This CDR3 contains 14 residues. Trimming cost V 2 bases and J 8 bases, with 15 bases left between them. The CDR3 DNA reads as TGTGCTAGTGGTTTGAGGCAGGGCCCTATAGGCTACACCTTC. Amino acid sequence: CASGLRQGPIGYTF. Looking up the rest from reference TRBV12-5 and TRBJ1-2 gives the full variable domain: DARVTQTPRHKVTEMGQEVTMRCQPILGHNTVFWYRQTMMQGLELLAYFRNRAPLDDSGMPKDRFSAEMPDATLATLKIQPSEPRDSAVYFCASGLRQGPIGYTFGSGTRLTVV.

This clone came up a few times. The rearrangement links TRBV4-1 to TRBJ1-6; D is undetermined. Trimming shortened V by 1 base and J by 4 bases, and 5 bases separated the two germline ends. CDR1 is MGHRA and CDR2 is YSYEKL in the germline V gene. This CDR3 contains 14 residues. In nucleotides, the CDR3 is TGCGCCAGCAGCCAAGGTCCGTATAATTCACCCCTCCACTTT. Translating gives CASSQGPYNSPLHF.

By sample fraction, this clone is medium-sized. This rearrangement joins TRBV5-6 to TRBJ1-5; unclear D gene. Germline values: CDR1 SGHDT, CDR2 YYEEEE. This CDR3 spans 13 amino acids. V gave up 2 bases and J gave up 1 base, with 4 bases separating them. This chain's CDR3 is CASSLFSNQPQHF. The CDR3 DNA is TGTGCCAGCAGCTTATTCAGCAATCAGCCCCAGCATTTT.

CDR3 in DNA: TGTGCCAGCAGTGACCAAGGGTGGGGCGGGGAGCTGTTTTTT. Its protein product is CASSDQGWGGELFF. The chain recombines TRBV25-1 with TRBJ2-2; D gene uncertain. Trimming took off 3 bases at V and 7 bases at J, with 12 bases between the two ends. Germline V gene lookup returns CDR1 MGHDK and CDR2 SYGVNS. The length of the CDR3 is 14 residues.

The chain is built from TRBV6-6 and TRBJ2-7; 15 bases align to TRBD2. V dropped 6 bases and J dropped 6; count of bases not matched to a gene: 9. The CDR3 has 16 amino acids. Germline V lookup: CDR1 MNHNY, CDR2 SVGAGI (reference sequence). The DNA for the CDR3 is TGTGCCAGCAGCGCTGGACTAGCGGGGGGGCCCGTCGAGCAGTACTTC. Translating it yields CASSAGLAGGPVEQYF.

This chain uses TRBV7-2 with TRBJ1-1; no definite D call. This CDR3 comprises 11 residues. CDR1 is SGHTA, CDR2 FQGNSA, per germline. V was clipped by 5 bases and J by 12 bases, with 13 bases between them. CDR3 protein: CASSINGEPFF. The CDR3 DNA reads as TGTGCCAGCAGCATAAACGGGGAGCCTTTCTTT.

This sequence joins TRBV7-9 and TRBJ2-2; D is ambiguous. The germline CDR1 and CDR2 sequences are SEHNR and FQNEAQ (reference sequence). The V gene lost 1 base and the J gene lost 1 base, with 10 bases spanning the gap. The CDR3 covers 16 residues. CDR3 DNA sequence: TGTGCCAGCAGCTTAGAAGAGACTCTGAACACCGGGGAGCTGTTTTTT. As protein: CASSLEETLNTGELFF. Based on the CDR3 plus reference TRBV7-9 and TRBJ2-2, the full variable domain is DTGVSQNPRHKITKRGQNVTFRCDPISEHNRLYWYRQTLGQGPEFLTYFQNEAQLEKSRLLSDRFSAERPKGSFSTLEIQRTEQGDSAMYLCASSLEETLNTGELFFGEGSRLTVL.

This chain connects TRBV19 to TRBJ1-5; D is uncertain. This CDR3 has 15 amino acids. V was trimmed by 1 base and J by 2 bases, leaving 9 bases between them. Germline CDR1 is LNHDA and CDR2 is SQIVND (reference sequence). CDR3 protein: CASSIAFSGNQPQHF. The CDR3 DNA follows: TGTGCCAGTAGTATAGCCTTCTCTGGCAATCAGCCCCAGCATTTT.

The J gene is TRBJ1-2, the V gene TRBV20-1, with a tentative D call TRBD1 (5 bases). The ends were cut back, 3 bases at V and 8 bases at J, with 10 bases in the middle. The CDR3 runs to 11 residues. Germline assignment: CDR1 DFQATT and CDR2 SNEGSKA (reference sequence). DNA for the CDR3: TGCAGTGCTAGTCAGGGCATGGGCTACACCTTC. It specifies CSASQGMGYTF.

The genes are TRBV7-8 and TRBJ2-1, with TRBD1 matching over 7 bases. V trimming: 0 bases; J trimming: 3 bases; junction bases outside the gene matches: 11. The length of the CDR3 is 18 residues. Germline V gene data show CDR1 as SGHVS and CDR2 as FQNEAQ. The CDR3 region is CASSLAHPGTENYNEQFF. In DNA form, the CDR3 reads TGTGCCAGCAGCTTAGCGCATCCCGGGACAGAGAACTACAATGAGCAGTTCTTC. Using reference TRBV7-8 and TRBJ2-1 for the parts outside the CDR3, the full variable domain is GAGVSQSPRYKVAKRGQDVALRCDPISGHVSLFWYQQALGQGPEFLTYFQNEAQLDKSGLPSDRFFAERPEGSVSTLKIQRTQQEDSAVYLCASSLAHPGTENYNEQFFGPGTRLTVL.

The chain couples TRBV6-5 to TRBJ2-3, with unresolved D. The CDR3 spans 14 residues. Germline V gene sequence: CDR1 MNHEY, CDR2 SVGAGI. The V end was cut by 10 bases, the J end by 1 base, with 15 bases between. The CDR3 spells CATNGALGTDTQYF. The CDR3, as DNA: TGTGCCACAAATGGAGCGCTCGGCACAGATACGCAGTATTTT.

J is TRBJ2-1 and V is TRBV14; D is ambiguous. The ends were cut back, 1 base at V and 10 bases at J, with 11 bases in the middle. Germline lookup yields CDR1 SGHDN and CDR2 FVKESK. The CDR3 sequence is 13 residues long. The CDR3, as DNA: TGTGCCAGCAGCCAAGGCCTCGGGCGCGAGCAGTTCTTC. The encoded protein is CASSQGLGREQFF.

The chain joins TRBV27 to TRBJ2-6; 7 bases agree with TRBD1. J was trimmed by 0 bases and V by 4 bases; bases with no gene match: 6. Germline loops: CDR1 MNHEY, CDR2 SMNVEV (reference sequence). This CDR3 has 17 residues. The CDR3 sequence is CASSSGQRYSGANVLTF. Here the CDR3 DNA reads TGTGCCAGCAGTTCGGGACAGCGTTACTCTGGGGCCAACGTCCTGACTTTC.

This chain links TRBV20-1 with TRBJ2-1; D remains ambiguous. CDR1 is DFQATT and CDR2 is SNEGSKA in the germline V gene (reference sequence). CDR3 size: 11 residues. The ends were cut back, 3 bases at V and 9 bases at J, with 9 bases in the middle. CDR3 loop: CSASGNGEQFF. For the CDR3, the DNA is TGCAGTGCTAGCGGAAATGGTGAGCAGTTCTTC.

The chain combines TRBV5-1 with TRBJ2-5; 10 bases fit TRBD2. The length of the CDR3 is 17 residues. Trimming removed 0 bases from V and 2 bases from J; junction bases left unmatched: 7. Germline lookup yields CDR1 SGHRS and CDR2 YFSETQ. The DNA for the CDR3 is TGCGCCAGCAGCTTGGGAGCGGGGGGGATTAAACAAGAGACCCAGTACTTC. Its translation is CASSLGAGGIKQETQYF. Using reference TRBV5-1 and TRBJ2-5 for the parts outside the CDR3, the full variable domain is KAGVTQTPRYLIKTRGQQVTLSCSPISGHRSVSWYQQTPGQGLQFLFEYFSETQRNKGNFPGRFSGRQFSNSRSEMNVSTLELGDSALYLCASSLGAGGIKQETQYFGPGTRLLVL.

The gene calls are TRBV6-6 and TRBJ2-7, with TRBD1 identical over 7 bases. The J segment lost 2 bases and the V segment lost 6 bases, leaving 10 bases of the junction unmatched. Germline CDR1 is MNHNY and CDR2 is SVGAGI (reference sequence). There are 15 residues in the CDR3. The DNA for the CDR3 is TGTGCCAGCAGCCCCCCGGGACAGTCTCCCTACGAGCAGTACTTC. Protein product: CASSPPGQSPYEQYF.

The CDR3 region has the DNA TGTGCCAGCTCATCCGACTTTACAGGGGAGGAGACCCAGTACTTC. Protein product: CASSSDFTGEETQYF. The V and J genes are TRBV18 and TRBJ2-5; 7 bases are shared with TRBD1. The germline V gene has CDR1 KGHSH and CDR2 LQKENI. The CDR3 contains 15 residues. V gave up 5 bases and J gave up 5 bases; unmatched junction bases: 11.

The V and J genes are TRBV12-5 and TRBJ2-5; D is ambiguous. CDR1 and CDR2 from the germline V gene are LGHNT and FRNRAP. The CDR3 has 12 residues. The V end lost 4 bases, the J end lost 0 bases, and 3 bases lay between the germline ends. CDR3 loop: CASGSYQETQYF. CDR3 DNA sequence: TGTGCTAGTGGTTCGTACCAAGAGACCCAGTACTTC.

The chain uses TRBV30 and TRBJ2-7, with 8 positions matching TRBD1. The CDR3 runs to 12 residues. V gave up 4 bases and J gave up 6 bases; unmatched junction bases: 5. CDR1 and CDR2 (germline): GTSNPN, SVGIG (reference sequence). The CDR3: CAWTGQGSEQYF. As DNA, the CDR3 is TGTGCCTGGACTGGACAGGGAAGCGAGCAGTACTTC.

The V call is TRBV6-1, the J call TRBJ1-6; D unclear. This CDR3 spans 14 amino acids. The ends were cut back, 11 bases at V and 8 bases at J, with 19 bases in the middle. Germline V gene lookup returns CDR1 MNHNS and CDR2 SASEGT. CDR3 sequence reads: CAVQQSGWYSPLHF. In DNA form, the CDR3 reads TGTGCCGTCCAGCAGTCGGGGTGGTATTCACCCCTCCACTTT.